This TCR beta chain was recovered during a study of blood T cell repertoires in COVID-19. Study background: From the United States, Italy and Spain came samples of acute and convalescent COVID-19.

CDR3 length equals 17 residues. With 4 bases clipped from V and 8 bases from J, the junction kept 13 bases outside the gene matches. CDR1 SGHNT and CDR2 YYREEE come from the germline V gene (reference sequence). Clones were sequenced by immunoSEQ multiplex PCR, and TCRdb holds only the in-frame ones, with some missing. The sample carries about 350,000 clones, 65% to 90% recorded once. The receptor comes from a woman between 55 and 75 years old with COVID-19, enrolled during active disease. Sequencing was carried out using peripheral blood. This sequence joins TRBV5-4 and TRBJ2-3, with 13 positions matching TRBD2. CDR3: CASSPATSGGTLATQYF. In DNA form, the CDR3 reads TGTGCCAGCAGCCCCGCGACTAGCGGGGGGACCCTTGCTACGCAGTATTTT.